This TCR beta chain derives from a study of T-cell reconstitution after alpha-beta-depleted transplantation in children (dated by TCRdb to between 2015 and 2016). General notes on the study: Using TCR repertoire profiling, the study followed T-cell immune reconstitution in a quantitative way in children after TCRalphabeta/CD19-depleted allogeneic hematopoietic cell transplantation.

This clonotype has at least ten counts. The antigen this receptor binds is unknown. No quality values exist for individual bases; no much larger clone is one base distant. Libraries were made using PCR. Data came from an Illumina HiSeq 2500. To normalize quantification of the TCRbeta repertoire, the TCR libraries were built with molecular barcoding that relied on unique molecular identifiers. The public reads were quality trimmed at Q25 with fastp and then assembled into clones with MiXCR by TCRdb, keeping productive beta chains. Rows are combined by CDR3 protein, so each entry shows the most common genes and DNA. The sample includes 90,000 to 100,000 distinct CDR3 sequences, with 12% observed a single time. Approximately 15% of the sample comes from the top ten. Compared with germline, V lacks 5 bases and J lacks 4 bases; bases without a gene match: 6. From the cysteine through the phenylalanine, the CDR3 covers 15 amino acids. CDR3 DNA only is kept here, 45 bases in frame from base 1. Per the germline V gene (reference sequence), SEHNR is the CDR1 and FQNEAQ is the CDR2.

The sequence joins TRBV7-9 to TRBJ2-7; the central 12 bases match TRBD2. The TCR was taken from a human donor who donated a stem cell graft to a child with inherited bone marrow failure. The material was PBMCs from the stem cell graft donor, obtained from the stem cell graft. The DNA sequence is as follows: TGTGCCAGCAGCGAACCGGGACTAGCGGGTTACGAGCAGTACTTC. Translated, it reads CASSEPGLAGYEQYF.